A selection of T cell receptor beta chains follows, all from one sample in a study of control samples from healthy donors and cancer patients. Sequencing was performed with immunoSEQ multiplex PCR; in TCRdb, only in-frame clones are kept and a portion is missing. The table includes some 79,000 clones, about 90% detected once. Specimen: blood. Source of these receptors: a woman aged 45-59 years in good health. Each CDR3 is given with its conserved first and last residue. Each record gives: clone size, V gene, D gene, J gene, CDR3 protein, CDR3 DNA. D genes are given only for firm matches. Rows may omit the clone size; those that give it use once, few, many or a size class.

>-|TRBV28|-|TRBJ2-1
CASSGGSYNEQFF
TGTGCCAGCAGCGGGGGCTCCTACAATGAGCAGTTCTTC
>-|TRBV6-1|-|TRBJ1-5
CASSQVSNQPQHF
TGTGCCAGCAGTCAGGTTAGCAATCAGCCCCAGCATTTT
>-|TRBV11-2|-|TRBJ1-4
CASSLTYPEKLFF
TGTGCCAGCAGCTTAACCTACCCCGAAAAACTGTTTTTT
>-|TRBV15|-|TRBJ2-7
CATSKGGLGEQYF
TGTGCCACCAGCAAGGGGGGGCTTGGGGAGCAGTACTTC
>few|TRBV4-1|-|TRBJ2-4
CASSQGDSKNIQYF
TGCGCCAGCAGCCAGGGTGATTCCAAAAACATTCAGTACTTC
>-|TRBV24-1|TRBD1|TRBJ1-5
CATSDSGQGGNQPQHF
TGTGCCACCAGTGATTCGGGACAGGGAGGCAATCAGCCCCAGCATTTT
>-|TRBV14|-|TRBJ2-3
CASSQGWASSSTDTQYF
TGTGCCAGCAGCCAAGGGTGGGCCAGCTCTAGCACAGATACGCAGTATTTT
>-|TRBV6-1|-|TRBJ2-5
CASSEALRGRGWYQETQYF
TGTGCCAGCAGTGAAGCGCTTCGAGGACGGGGGTGGTACCAAGAGACCCAGTACTTC
>-|TRBV5-1|-|TRBJ2-5
CASSKTALGETQYF
TGCGCCAGCAGCAAGACAGCCCTGGGAGAGACCCAGTACTTC
>-|TRBV5-1|-|TRBJ1-1
CASSLDRNTEAFF
TGCGCCAGCAGCTTGGACAGGAACACTGAAGCTTTCTTT
>-|TRBV28|TRBD1|TRBJ1-1
CATGGLNTEAFF
TGTGCCACAGGGGGATTGAACACTGAAGCTTTCTTT
>-|TRBV5-5|-|TRBJ2-4
CASRVDGQHLAKNIQYF
TGTGCCAGCAGAGTTGACGGACAGCATTTAGCCAAAAACATTCAGTACTTC
>-|TRBV6-5|TRBD1|TRBJ1-1
CASSLDRVKAEAFF
TGTGCCAGCAGCTTGGACAGGGTTAAGGCTGAAGCTTTCTTT
>-|TRBV5-1|-|TRBJ1-2
CASSFSGTEYGYTF
TGCGCCAGCAGCTTTTCTGGGACCGAGTATGGCTACACCTTC